The sample holds one count of the clone carrying this T cell receptor beta chain. Authors' analysis steps: Estimation of nucleated cell counts was performed using reference gene primer amplification. Assay used: immunoSEQ multiplex PCR; TCRdb lists only in-frame clones, some missing. V and J calls and clone size are copied from that table; D and trimming were computed from the DNA. The sample includes approximately 300,000 clones, more than 75% of them seen just once. V was shortened by 2 bases and J by 2 bases, with 16 bases between the two germline ends. This CDR3 is built from 17 residues. From germline, CDR1 is MGHRA and CDR2 YSYEKL. The data derive from a study of blood T cell repertoires in COVID-19. In the study overall: The origin of the acute and convalescent COVID-19 samples was the United States, Italy and Spain. T cells, B-cell-depleted T cells, or PBMCs provided the cDNA or gDNA that served as material.

This chain joins TRBV4-1 and TRBJ1-5; possible D gene TRBD1, 5 bases. The TCR was taken from a woman in her forties or fifties with acute or convalescent COVID-19. Sequencing input: peripheral blood. The CDR3 DNA sequence: TGCGCCAGCAGCCAATACCATCAGGGCGTTGGCAATCAGCCCCAGCATTTT. It encodes CASSQYHQGVGNQPQHF.